The following is a T cell receptor (beta chain) sequence with its context. Antigen: not known. The data were produced by immunoSEQ multiplex PCR, yet TCRdb's version contains in-frame clones alone and is incomplete. The top ten clones hold 34% of a sample with some 690,000 clones, about 92% of them seen once. Germline V gene data show CDR1 as SEHNR and CDR2 as FQNEAQ (reference sequence). V lost 3 bases, J lost 6 bases, and 4 bases stayed unmatched. This CDR3 is built from 13 residues. The data are from a study of shared clonotypes between healthy human individuals. Findings of the study overall: A few donors had around 5% of their naive CD4 clonotypes in common.

This clonotype was obtained from a man aged 18 to 30 in good health. Some clones in this sample may be carry-over from other donors' samples. The material sequenced was memory CD8+ T cells from PBMCs. Subset here: CD45RO+ cells pooled with CCR7-negative TemRA cells. The chain joins TRBV7-9 to TRBJ1-1; 7 nucleotides agree with TRBD1. As DNA, the CDR3 is TGTGCCAGCAGCTTTCAGGGGGACCCTGAAGCTTTCTTT. It encodes CASSFQGDPEAFF.